This T cell receptor beta chain was found in a study of Tregs in tolerant kidney transplant recipients. The ends were cut back, 4 bases at V and 4 bases at J, with 5 bases in the middle. CDR3 length: 11 amino acids. The V gene's germline CDR1 is WSHSY and CDR2 SAAADI. Thawed PBMCs were FACS-sorted into unstimulated CD4+CD25+CD127- regulatory T cells, CD4+CD25- non-regulatory cells, CD4 and CD8 cells. Thawed PBMCs were rested overnight at 37°C with around 180 IU/ml IL-2 before regulatory T cell sorting. Sequenced by immunoSEQ multiplex PCR; TCRdb stores in-frame clones only, minus some. This sample has around 78,000 clones, with about 91% found just once.

The chain uses TRBV10-2 and TRBJ2-7; D uncertain. The sequenced sample was Tregs from blood, obtained before the transplant. The receptor's source is a human donor who received a combined kidney and bone marrow transplant. CDR3 nucleotides: TGCGCCAGCAGTGTGTCTTACGAGCAGTACTTC. Its protein product is CASSVSYEQYF.